This TCR beta chain comes out of a study of CXCR3-negative and CXCR3-positive naive CD8 T cells. As regards this clonotype: Its target is unknown.

The CDR3 extends over 14 amino acids. Germline CDR1 is MGHRA and CDR2 is YSYEKL. General study results and limits: Naive subsets did not differ in surface CD5, and the authors estimated TCR strength using properties of the TRB CDR3. CXCR3-positive naive cells had TRB CDR3s that were more hydrophobic than CXCR3-negative naive cells had.

Carrying UMI labels, the TRB cDNA libraries were prepared through 5' RACE. TCRdb reprocessed the 5' RACE reads; each CDR3 protein has one entry and no DNA is given. The listing records some 150,000 distinct CDR3 sequences. The chain employs TRBV4-1 and TRBJ1-2; without DNA, the TCRdb call of TRBD1 cannot be checked. The sample taken for sequencing was naive CXCR3+ CD8+ T cells from blood. Subset specified: CD45RO-CCR7+CD27+CD95- naive CD8+ T cells expressing CXCR3 (TNR3+). This TCR was recovered from a human donor in good health. Some clones in this sample may be carry-over from other donors' samples. This CDR3 is CASSQDRGNYGYTF.